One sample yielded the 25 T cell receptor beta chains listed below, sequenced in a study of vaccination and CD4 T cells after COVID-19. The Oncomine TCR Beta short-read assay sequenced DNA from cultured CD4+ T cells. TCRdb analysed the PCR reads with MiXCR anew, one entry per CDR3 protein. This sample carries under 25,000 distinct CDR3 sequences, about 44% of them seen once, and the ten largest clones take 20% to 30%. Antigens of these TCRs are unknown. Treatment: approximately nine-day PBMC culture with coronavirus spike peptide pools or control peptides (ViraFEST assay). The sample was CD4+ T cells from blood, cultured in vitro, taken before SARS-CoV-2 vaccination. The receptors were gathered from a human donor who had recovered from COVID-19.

This CDR3 reads CSARGRVNTEAFF. CDR3 DNA: TGCAGTGCTAGGGGGCGAGTGAACACTGAAGCTTTCTTT. J is TRBJ1-1 and V is TRBV20-1; TRBD1 is a possible D gene (5 bases). The CDR3 loop spans 13 amino acids. The V gene's germline CDR1 is DFQATT and CDR2 SNEGSKA (reference sequence). The germline V and J ends were trimmed by 3 bases and 0 bases, with 8 bases remaining between them.

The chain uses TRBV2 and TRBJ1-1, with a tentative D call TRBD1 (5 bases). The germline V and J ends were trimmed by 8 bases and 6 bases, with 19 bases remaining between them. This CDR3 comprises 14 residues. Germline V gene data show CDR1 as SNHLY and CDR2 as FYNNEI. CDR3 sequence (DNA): TGTGCCAGCCAGGGCGGGGGTCAAGAGGCTGAAGCTTTCTTT. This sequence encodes CASQGGGQEAEAFF.

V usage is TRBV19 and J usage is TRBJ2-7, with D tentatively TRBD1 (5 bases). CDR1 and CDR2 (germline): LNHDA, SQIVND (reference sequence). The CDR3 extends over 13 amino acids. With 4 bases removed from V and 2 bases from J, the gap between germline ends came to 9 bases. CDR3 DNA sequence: TGTGCCAGTAGTACCCCGACAGCCTACGAGCAGTACTTC. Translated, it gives CASSTPTAYEQYF.

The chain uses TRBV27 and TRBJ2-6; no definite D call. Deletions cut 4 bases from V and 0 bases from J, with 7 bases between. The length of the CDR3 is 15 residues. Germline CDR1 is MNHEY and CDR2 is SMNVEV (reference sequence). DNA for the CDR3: TGTGCCAGCAGTTCGGACGGCTCTGGGGCCAACGTCCTGACTTTC. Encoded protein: CASSSDGSGANVLTF.

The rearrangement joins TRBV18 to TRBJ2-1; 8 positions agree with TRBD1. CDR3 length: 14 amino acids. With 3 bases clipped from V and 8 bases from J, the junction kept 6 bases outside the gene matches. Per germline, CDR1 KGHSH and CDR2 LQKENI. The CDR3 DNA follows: TGTGCCAGCTCACCCGGACAGGGTCGGGATGAGCAGTTCTTC. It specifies CASSPGQGRDEQFF.

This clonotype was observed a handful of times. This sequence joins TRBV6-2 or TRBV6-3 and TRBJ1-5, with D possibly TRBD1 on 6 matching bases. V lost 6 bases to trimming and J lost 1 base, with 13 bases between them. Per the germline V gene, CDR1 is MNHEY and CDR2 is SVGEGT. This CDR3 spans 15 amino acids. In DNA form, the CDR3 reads TGTGCCAGCAGCCGGGACAATGGAAGCAATCAGCCCCAGCATTTT. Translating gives CASSRDNGSNQPQHF.

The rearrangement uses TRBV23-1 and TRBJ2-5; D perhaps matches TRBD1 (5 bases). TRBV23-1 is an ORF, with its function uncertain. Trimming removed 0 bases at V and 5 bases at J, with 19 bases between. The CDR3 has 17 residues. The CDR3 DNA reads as TGCGCCAGCAGTCAATCGTGGGGCGCGAAAGCTGGCGAGACCCAGTACTTC. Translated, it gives CASSQSWGAKAGETQYF.

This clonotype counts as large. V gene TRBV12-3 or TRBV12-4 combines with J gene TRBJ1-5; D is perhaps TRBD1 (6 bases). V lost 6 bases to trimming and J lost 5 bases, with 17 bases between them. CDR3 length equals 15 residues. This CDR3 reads CASSPNRDRDQPQHF. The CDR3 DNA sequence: TGTGCCAGCAGCCCGAACAGGGATAGAGATCAGCCCCAGCATTTT.

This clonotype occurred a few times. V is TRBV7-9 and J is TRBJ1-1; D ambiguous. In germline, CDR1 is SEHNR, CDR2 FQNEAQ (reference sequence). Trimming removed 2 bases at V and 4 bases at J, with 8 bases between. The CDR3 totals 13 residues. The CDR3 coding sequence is TGTGCCAGCAGCTTAAAAAGTGGCACTGAAGCTTTCTTT. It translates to CASSLKSGTEAFF.

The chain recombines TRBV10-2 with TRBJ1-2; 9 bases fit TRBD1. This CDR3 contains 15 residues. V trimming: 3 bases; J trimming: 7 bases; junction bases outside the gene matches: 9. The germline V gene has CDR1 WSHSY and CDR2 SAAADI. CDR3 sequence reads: CASSDGQGLSGGYTF. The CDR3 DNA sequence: TGCGCCAGCAGTGACGGACAGGGGTTGAGTGGTGGCTACACCTTC.

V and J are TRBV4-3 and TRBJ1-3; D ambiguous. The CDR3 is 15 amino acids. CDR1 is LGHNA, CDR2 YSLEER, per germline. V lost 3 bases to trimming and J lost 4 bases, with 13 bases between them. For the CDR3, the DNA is TGCGCCAGCAGCCAGGTCCCGGGCACGGGAAACACCATATATTTT. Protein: CASSQVPGTGNTIYF.

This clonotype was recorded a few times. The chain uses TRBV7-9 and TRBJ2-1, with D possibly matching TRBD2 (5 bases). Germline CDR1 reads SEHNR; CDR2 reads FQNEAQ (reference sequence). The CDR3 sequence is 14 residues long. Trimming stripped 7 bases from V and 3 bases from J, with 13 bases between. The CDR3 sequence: CASMSGGLYNEQFF. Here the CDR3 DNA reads TGTGCCAGCATGAGTGGCGGACTCTACAATGAGCAGTTCTTC.

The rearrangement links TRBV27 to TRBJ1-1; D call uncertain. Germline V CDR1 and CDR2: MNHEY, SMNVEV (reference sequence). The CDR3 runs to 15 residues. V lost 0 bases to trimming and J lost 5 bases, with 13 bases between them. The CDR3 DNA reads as TGTGCCAGCAGTTTATCTGTTCTTGGGGAGACTGAAGCTTTCTTT. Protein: CASSLSVLGETEAFF.

This CDR3 reads CASSLLGIHMNTEAFF. In DNA form, the CDR3 reads TGTGCCAGCAGTTTATTGGGGATACACATGAACACTGAAGCTTTCTTT. This rearrangement joins TRBV28 to TRBJ1-1; D is unclear. From germline, CDR1 is MDHEN and CDR2 SYDVKM. The CDR3 is made up of 16 amino acids. Trimming removed 1 base at V and 0 bases at J, with 12 bases between. The full variable domain, completed using reference TRBV28 and TRBJ1-1, is DVKVTQSSRYLVKRTGEKVFLECVQDMDHENMFWYRQDPGLGLRLIYFSYDVKMKEKGDIPEGYSVSREKKERFSLILESASTNQTSMYLCASSLLGIHMNTEAFFGQGTRLTVV.

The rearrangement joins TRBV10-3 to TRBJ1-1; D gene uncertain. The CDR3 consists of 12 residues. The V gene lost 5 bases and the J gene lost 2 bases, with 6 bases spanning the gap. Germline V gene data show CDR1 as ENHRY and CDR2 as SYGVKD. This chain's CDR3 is CAISRENTEAFF. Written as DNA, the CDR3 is TGTGCCATCAGTCGAGAAAACACTGAAGCTTTCTTT.

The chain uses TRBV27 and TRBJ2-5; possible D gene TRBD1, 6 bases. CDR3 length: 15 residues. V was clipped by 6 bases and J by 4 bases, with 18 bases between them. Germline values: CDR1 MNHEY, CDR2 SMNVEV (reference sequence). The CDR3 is CASSQPPGHLETQYF. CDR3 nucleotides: TGTGCCAGCAGCCAACCTCCGGGACACCTAGAGACCCAGTACTTC.

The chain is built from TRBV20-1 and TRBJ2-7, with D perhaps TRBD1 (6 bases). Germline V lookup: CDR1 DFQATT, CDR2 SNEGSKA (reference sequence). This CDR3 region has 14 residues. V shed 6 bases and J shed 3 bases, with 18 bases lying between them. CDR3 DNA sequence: TGCAGTGCAAACAGGGACGGGTCCTACTACGAGCAGTACTTC. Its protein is CSANRDGSYYEQYF.

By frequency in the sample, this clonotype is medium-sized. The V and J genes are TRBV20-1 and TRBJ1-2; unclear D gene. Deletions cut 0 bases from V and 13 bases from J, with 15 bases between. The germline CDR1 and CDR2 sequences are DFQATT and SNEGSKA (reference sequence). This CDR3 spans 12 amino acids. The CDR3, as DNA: TGCAGTGCTAGAGATGAGGGCTTTTTCAGCACCTTC. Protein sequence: CSARDEGFFSTF.

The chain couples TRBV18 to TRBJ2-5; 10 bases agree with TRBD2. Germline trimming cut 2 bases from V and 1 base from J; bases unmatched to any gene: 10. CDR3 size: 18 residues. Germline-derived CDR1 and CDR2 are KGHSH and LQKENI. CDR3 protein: CASSPELAGAHAQETQYF. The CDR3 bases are TGTGCCAGCTCACCAGAGCTAGCGGGGGCCCACGCCCAAGAGACCCAGTACTTC.

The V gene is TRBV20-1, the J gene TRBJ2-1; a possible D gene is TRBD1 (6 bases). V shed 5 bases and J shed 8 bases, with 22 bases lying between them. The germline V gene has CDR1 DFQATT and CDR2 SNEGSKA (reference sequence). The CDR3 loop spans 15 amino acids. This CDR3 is CSAPLGAGVIDEQFF. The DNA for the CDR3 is TGCAGTGCTCCACTGGGGGCAGGGGTAATCGATGAGCAGTTCTTC.

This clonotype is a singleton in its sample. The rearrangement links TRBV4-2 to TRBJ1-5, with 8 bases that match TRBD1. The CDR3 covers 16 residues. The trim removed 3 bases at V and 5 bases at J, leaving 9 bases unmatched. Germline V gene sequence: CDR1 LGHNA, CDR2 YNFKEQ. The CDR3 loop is CASSQSQDRDDQPQHF. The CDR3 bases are TGTGCCAGCAGCCAGTCCCAGGACAGGGACGATCAGCCCCAGCATTTT.

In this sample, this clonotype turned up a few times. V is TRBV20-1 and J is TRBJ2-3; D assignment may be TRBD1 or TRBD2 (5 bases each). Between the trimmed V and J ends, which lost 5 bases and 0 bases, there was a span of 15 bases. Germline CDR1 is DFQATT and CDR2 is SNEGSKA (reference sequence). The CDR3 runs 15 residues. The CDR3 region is CSAFPGTPSTDTQYF. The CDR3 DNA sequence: TGCAGTGCTTTCCCCGGGACGCCGAGCACAGATACGCAGTATTTT.

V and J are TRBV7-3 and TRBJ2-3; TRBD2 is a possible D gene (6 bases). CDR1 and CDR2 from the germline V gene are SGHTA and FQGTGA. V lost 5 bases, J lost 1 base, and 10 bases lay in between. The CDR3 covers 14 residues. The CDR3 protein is CASSRDSGTDTQYF. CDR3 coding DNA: TGTGCCAGCAGCCGGGACTCCGGCACAGATACGCAGTATTTT.

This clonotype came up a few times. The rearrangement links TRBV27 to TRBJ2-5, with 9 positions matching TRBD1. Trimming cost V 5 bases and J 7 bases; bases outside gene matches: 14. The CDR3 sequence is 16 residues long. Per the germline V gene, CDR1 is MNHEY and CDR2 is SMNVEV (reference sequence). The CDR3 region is CASSQWRQGGLGTQYF. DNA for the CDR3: TGTGCCAGCAGTCAATGGAGACAGGGGGGGCTGGGGACCCAGTACTTC.

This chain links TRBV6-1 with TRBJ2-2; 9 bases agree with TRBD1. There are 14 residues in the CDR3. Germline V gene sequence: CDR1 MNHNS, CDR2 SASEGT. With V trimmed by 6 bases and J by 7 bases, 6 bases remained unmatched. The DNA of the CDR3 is TGTGCCAGCAGGGGGGACAGGGCCCTCGGGGAGCTGTTTTTT. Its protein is CASRGDRALGELFF.